One and the same sample provided the 21 T cell receptor beta chains below, sequenced in a study of blood T cell repertoires in COVID-19. Clones were read by immunoSEQ multiplex PCR, and TCRdb kept only the in-frame ones, dropping some. The table has hundreds of thousands of clones, about 88% seen once. Material for sequencing was PBMCs or T cells enriched from blood (not recorded which). Receptors originate from a woman aged 45-65 years who had recovered from COVID-19.

This sequence joins TRBV4-1 and TRBJ2-7, with a possible D match to TRBD1 (5 bases). The CDR3 loop spans 16 amino acids. CDR1 and CDR2 from the germline V gene are MGHRA and YSYEKL. Trimming left V 4 bases short and J 6 bases short, with 22 bases between. CDR3 bases: TGCGCCAGCAGCCCTTTCTTGGACATAGGAACGGGCGAGCAGTACTTC. Translating it yields CASSPFLDIGTGEQYF.

V usage is TRBV7-2 and J usage is TRBJ2-7, with D possibly TRBD1 on 6 matching bases. V was cut by 3 bases and J by 6 bases, with 12 bases left in between. The length of the CDR3 is 13 residues. Germline CDR1 reads SGHTA; CDR2 reads FQGNSA. CDR3 nucleotides: TGTGCCAGCAGCTTTTCAGGGGCGGTCGAGCAGTACTTC. This gives the protein CASSFSGAVEQYF.

The J gene is TRBJ1-2, the V gene TRBV28, with D uncertain. The CDR3 covers 15 residues. CDR1 is MDHEN and CDR2 is SYDVKM in the germline V gene. V lost 5 bases, J lost 0 bases, and 13 bases lay in between. The CDR3 DNA reads as TGTGCCAGCAGTACGACTGAGTTAGCTAACTATGGCTACACCTTC. Translation: CASSTTELANYGYTF.

The chain recombines TRBV30 with TRBJ1-1; a possible D gene is TRBD1 (5 bases). The germline CDR1 and CDR2 sequences are GTSNPN and SVGIG (reference sequence). This CDR3 has 13 residues. V was shortened by 2 bases and J by 1 base, with 8 bases between the two germline ends. CDR3 sequence reads: CAWSRRENTEAFF. CDR3 sequence (DNA): TGTGCCTGGAGTCGCAGGGAGAACACTGAAGCTTTCTTT.

The rearrangement links TRBV5-1 to TRBJ2-1; 9 nucleotides align to TRBD2. CDR3 size: 17 residues. CDR1 is SGHRS and CDR2 is YFSETQ in the germline V gene. V dropped 1 base and J dropped 6; count of bases not matched to a gene: 11. This CDR3 is CASSLLLAGELSNEQFF. CDR3 coding DNA: TGCGCCAGCAGCTTGTTATTAGCGGGAGAGCTGAGCAATGAGCAGTTCTTC.

The chain carries TRBV21-1 and TRBJ2-1; the D call TRBD2 from the table was never checked on the DNA. TRBV21-1 is a recognized pseudogene. The CDR3 totals 17 residues. The CDR3 coding sequence is TGTGCCAGCAGCAAAGCGCTTGGGAGACTAGCGGGAGATGAGCAGTTCTTC. Residues: CASSKALGRLAGDEQFF.

The rearrangement uses TRBV6-5 and TRBJ1-1; perhaps TRBD1 as D (5 bases). CDR1 and CDR2 from the germline V gene are MNHEY and SVGAGI. Trimming removed 6 bases at V and 6 bases at J, with 20 bases between. The CDR3 extends over 15 amino acids. CDR3 in DNA: TGTGCCAGCAGCGAGTGGGGGAAGGAGGGGCCTGAAGCTTTCTTT. Translating it yields CASSEWGKEGPEAFF.

The rearrangement uses TRBV7-2 and TRBJ2-7; 7 bases map to TRBD1. With V trimmed by 2 bases and J by 1 base, 5 bases remained unmatched. This CDR3 region has 15 residues. CDR1 SGHTA and CDR2 FQGNSA come from the germline V gene. CDR3 sequence: CASSLRTGPSYEQYF. CDR3 in DNA: TGTGCCAGCAGCTTAAGGACAGGCCCGTCCTACGAGCAGTACTTC.

This sequence joins TRBV5-5 and TRBJ2-7, with D possibly being TRBD1 (6 bases). The CDR3 has 14 residues. Germline V CDR1 and CDR2: SGHKS, YYEKEE (reference sequence). Trimming took 4 bases from V and 7 from J, leaving 18 bases between them. The CDR3 nucleotides read TGTGCCAGCAGCCCCCAGGGGCCATACCGGGAGCAGTACTTC. This encodes CASSPQGPYREQYF.

This clone was picked up one time. The chain employs TRBV7-9 and TRBJ2-1; TRBD1 matches at 9 bases. This CDR3 has 15 residues. V lost 5 bases to trimming and J lost 5 bases; unmatched junction nucleotides: 7. Germline values: CDR1 SEHNR, CDR2 FQNEAQ (reference sequence). The chain's CDR3 is CASSQGQGYNNEQFF. The CDR3 coding sequence is TGTGCCAGCAGCCAGGGACAGGGATATAACAATGAGCAGTTCTTC.

V usage is TRBV6-5 and J usage is TRBJ1-4; D possibly corresponds to TRBD1 (5 bases). The CDR3 runs to 15 residues. Germline V gene data show CDR1 as MNHEY and CDR2 as SVGAGI. Trimming stripped 6 bases from V and 2 bases from J, with 13 bases between. DNA for the CDR3: TGTGCCAGCAGCCCCGGGGGTTCGACTAATGAAAAACTGTTTTTT. It codes for CASSPGGSTNEKLFF.

V gene TRBV18 combines with J gene TRBJ1-1; 7 bases fit TRBD1. The CDR3 consists of 16 residues. Looked up from germline, CDR1 is KGHSH and CDR2 is LQKENI. The ends lost 5 bases at V and 0 bases at J; junction bases unmatched: 9. This CDR3 reads CASSSRQGGMNTEAFF. CDR3 coding DNA: TGTGCCAGCTCATCTAGACAGGGCGGAATGAACACTGAAGCTTTCTTT.

The table lists this clone with a few counts. This chain joins TRBV4-3 and TRBJ1-1; D is uncertain. Trimming took 0 bases from V and 0 from J, leaving 8 bases between them. CDR3 size: 15 residues. Germline V CDR1 and CDR2: LGHNA, YSLEER. In DNA, the CDR3 is TGCGCCAGCAGCCAAGAATGGCCGTTGAACACTGAAGCTTTCTTT. It encodes CASSQEWPLNTEAFF.

The chain recombines TRBV15 with TRBJ2-1; a possible D gene is TRBD2 (6 bases). V dropped 4 bases and J dropped 7 bases, with 14 bases sitting between them. The CDR3 loop spans 14 amino acids. Per the germline V gene, CDR1 is LNHNV and CDR2 is YYDKDF (reference sequence). CDR3 DNA: TGTGCCACCAGCAAGACTAGATCGGGGAATGAGCAGTTCTTC. This translates into CATSKTRSGNEQFF.

The chain carries TRBV7-2 and TRBJ1-4; the D gene is possibly TRBD1 (5 bases). This CDR3 has 17 residues. Between the trimmed V and J ends, which lost 5 bases and 3 bases, there was a span of 19 bases. Germline loops: CDR1 SGHTA, CDR2 FQGNSA. The CDR3, as DNA: TGTGCCAGCAGCCCTGGGCTCGGGGGATCGTCTAATGAAAAACTGTTTTTT. This codes for CASSPGLGGSSNEKLFF.

The chain carries TRBV30 and TRBJ1-2; 7 positions agree with TRBD1. V lost 5 bases, J lost 8 bases, and 8 bases stayed unmatched. Germline lookup yields CDR1 GTSNPN and CDR2 SVGIG (reference sequence). The CDR3 spans 12 residues. The CDR3 protein is CAWVGGVEGYTF. The CDR3 bases are TGTGCCTGGGTAGGGGGCGTGGAAGGCTACACCTTC.

This chain links TRBV6-5 with TRBJ1-3; no clear D gene. CDR1 and CDR2 from the germline V gene are MNHEY and SVGAGI. The CDR3 runs to 11 residues. V gave up 7 bases and J gave up 4 bases, with 5 bases separating them. The DNA for the CDR3 is TGTGCCAGCATGGGCGGAAACACCATATATTTT. This translates into CASMGGNTIYF.

In its sample, this clone was seen many times. The rearrangement joins TRBV2 to TRBJ2-1, with TRBD2 matching 7 bases. The CDR3 has 13 amino acids. V trimming: 1 base; J trimming: 14 bases; junction bases outside the gene matches: 8. From germline, CDR1 is SNHLY and CDR2 FYNNEI. CDR3 region: CASSEVISGHKFF. DNA for the CDR3: TGTGCCAGCAGTGAAGTAATTAGCGGGCATAAGTTCTTC.

J is TRBJ2-7 and V is TRBV28; unclear D gene. The V end lost 3 bases, the J end lost 5 bases, and 14 bases lay between the germline ends. The CDR3 runs to 14 residues. Germline lookup yields CDR1 MDHEN and CDR2 SYDVKM. The chain's CDR3 is CASSFTITSHEQYF. DNA of the CDR3: TGTGCCAGCAGTTTCACTATAACCAGCCACGAGCAGTACTTC. The full variable domain, in which reference TRBV28 and TRBJ2-7 provide the parts outside the CDR3, is DVKVTQSSRYLVKRTGEKVFLECVQDMDHENMFWYRQDPGLGLRLIYFSYDVKMKEKGDIPEGYSVSREKKERFSLILESASTNQTSMYLCASSFTITSHEQYFGPGTRLTVT.

The CDR3 sequence is CASSLSGTYNEQFF. The CDR3 region has the DNA TGTGCCAGCAGCTTATCAGGGACCTACAATGAGCAGTTCTTC. The J gene is TRBJ2-1, the V gene TRBV7-3; D possibly corresponds to TRBD1 (5 bases). The germline V gene has CDR1 SGHTA and CDR2 FQGTGA. The CDR3 is made up of 14 amino acids. V was pared by 2 bases and J by 2 bases, with 7 bases between. The full variable domain, rest sourced from reference TRBV7-3 and TRBJ2-1, is GAGVSQTPSNKVTEKGKYVELRCDPISGHTALYWYRQSLGQGPEFLIYFQGTGAADDSGLPNDRFFAVRPEGSVSTLKIQRTERGDSAVYLCASSLSGTYNEQFFGPGTRLTVL.

CDR3 amino acids: CASSMTGGTYEQYF. The DNA of the CDR3 is TGTGCCAGCAGCATGACAGGGGGCACCTACGAGCAGTACTTC. The gene calls are TRBV13 and TRBJ2-7; 10 bases fit TRBD1. This CDR3 region has 14 residues. The germline V gene encodes CDR1 PRHDT and CDR2 FYEKMQ (reference sequence). The V gene end was trimmed by 5 bases and the J gene end by 2 bases; junction bases not matched to a gene: 3.